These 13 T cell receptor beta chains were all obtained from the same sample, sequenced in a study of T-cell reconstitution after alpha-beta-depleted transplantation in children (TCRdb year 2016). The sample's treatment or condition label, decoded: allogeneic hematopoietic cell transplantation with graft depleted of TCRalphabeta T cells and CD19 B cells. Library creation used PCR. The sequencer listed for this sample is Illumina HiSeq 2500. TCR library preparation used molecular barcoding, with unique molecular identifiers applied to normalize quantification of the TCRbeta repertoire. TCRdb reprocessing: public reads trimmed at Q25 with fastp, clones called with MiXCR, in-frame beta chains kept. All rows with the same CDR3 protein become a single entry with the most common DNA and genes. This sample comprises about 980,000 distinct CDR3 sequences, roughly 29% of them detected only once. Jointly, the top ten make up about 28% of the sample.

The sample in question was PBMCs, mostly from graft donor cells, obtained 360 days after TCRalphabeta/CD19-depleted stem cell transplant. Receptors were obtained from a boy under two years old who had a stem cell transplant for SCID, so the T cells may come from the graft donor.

CDR3 region: CASSRDTLQETQYF. The CDR3 bases are TGTGCCAGCAGCCGAGACACCCTCCAAGAGACCCAGTACTTC. This rearrangement joins TRBV11-2 to TRBJ2-5; the D is unclear. Germline-derived CDR1 and CDR2 are SGHAT and FQNNGV. The CDR3 has 14 residues. Trimming cost V 5 bases and J 1 base, with 11 bases left between them.

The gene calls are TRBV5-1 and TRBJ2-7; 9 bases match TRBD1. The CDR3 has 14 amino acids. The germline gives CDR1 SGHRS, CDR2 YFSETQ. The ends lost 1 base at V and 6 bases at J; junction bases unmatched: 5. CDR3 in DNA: TGCGCCAGCAGCTTGTCGGGACAGGGAGGCGAGCAGTACTTC. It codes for CASSLSGQGGEQYF.

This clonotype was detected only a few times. For the CDR3, the DNA is TGTGCCAGCAGTCTCTTGGGACAGGGGCCCCACGAGCAGTACTTC. This gives the protein CASSLLGQGPHEQYF. The chain links TRBV12-3 or TRBV12-4 to TRBJ2-7, with 10 positions matching TRBD1. CDR3 length equals 15 residues. Germline trimming cut 5 bases from V and 5 bases from J; bases unmatched to any gene: 9.

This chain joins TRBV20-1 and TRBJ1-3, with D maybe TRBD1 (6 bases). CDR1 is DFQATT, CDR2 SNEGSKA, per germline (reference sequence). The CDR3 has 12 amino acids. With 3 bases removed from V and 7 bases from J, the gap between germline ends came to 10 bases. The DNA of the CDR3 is TGCAGTGCTAGGTTCCAGGGGAACACCATATATTTT. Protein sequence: CSARFQGNTIYF.

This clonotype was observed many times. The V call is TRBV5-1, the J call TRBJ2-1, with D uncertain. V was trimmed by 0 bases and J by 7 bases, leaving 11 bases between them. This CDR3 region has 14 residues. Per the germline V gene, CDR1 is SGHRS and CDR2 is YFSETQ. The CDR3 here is CASSLEMVGNEQFF. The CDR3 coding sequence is TGCGCCAGCAGCTTGGAAATGGTAGGGAATGAGCAGTTCTTC.

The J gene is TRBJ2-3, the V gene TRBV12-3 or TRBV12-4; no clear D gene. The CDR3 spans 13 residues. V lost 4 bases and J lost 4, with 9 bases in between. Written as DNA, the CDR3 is TGTGCCAGCAGTTCTACCTCGGCAGATACGCAGTATTTT. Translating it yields CASSSTSADTQYF.

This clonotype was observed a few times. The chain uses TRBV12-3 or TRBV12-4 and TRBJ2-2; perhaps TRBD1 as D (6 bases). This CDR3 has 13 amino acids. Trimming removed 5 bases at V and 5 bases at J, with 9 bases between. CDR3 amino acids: CASSPGQTGELFF. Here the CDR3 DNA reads TGTGCCAGCAGTCCCGGACAGACCGGGGAGCTGTTTTTT.

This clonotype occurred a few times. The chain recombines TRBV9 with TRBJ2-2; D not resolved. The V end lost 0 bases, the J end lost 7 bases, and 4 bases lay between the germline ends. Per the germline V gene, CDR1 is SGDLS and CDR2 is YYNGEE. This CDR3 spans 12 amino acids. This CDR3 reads CASSVEGGELFF. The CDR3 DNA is TGTGCCAGCAGCGTAGAGGGCGGGGAGCTGTTTTTT.

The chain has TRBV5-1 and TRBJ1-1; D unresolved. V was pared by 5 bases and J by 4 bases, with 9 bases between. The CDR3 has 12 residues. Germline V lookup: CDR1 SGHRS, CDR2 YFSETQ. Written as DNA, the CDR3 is TGCGCCAGCAGTTTCGAGGGCACTGAAGCTTTCTTT. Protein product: CASSFEGTEAFF.

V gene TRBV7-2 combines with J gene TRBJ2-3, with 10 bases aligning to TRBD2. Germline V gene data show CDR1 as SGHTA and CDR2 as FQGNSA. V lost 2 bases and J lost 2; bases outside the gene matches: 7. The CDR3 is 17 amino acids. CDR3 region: CASSLQRGGRDTDTQYF. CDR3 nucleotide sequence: TGTGCCAGCAGCTTACAGCGGGGGGGTCGGGACACAGATACGCAGTATTTT.

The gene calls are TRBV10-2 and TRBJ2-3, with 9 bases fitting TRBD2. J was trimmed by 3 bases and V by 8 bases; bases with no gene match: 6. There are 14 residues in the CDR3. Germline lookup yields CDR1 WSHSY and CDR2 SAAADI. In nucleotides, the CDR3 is TGCGCCAGCCGACGGCGGGGGGGTACAGATACGCAGTATTTT. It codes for CASRRRGGTDTQYF.

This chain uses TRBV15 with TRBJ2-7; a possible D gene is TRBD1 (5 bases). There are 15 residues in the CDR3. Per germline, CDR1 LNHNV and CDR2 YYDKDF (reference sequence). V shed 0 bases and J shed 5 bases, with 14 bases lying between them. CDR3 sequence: CATSRDRGSGHEQYF. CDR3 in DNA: TGTGCCACCAGCAGAGATAGGGGATCTGGCCACGAGCAGTACTTC.

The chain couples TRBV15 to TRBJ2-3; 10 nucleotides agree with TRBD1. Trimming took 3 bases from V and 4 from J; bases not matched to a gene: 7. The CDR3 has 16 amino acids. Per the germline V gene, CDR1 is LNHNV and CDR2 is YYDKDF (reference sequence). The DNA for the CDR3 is TGTGCCACCAGCAGGACAGGGGGCGTGCAAGCAGATACGCAGTATTTT. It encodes CATSRTGGVQADTQYF.